This T cell receptor beta chain was profiled in a study of early stage breast cancer tumors (dated 2017 in TCRdb). Regarding the study in general: Of the 15 to 20 invasive breast tumors, 12 to 13 were found to be estrogen receptor-positive, progesterone receptor-positive and HER2-negative. About 65% of the 12 ER+/PR+/HER2- tumors were invasive ductal carcinomas, while the other four were invasive lobular carcinomas. On average, each sample got approximately 9.8-fold read coverage. Across all samples, approximately 2,500,000 templates representing 1,097,674 unique clonotypes were detected. General conclusions and limits of the study: Because the cohort was small, analysis by tumor subtype was not possible. Repertoires from blood and normal breast were more alike than repertoires from blood and tumor, and in about 85% of the 16 patients, comparing each tissue with blood separated tumor from normal. Compared with adjacent normal breast tissue, tumors had approximately 2.5-fold higher T cell density and higher clonality. Enriched TCRB sequences shared across patients were found to be mostly commonly generated sequences that were unlikely to play an important role in the tumor microenvironment. Sequencing bulk genomic DNA from unsorted cells could not capture chain pairing or functional markers like CD4, CD8 and FOXP3.

Every sample was amplified as two independent genomic DNA replicates, using 0.5 to 0.6 ug for blood and about 1.4 ug for tumor or normal breast. TCRB sequencing of genomic DNA was carried out with the ImmunoSeq Intro kit according to the manufacturer's instructions. Multiplex PCR ran roughly 30 cycles with proprietary primers and spike-in control sequences for absolute quantification. Single-end 150-bp reads were used to sequence an 87-bp fragment covering the CDR3 and the flanking V and J genes. Seven samples, with two replicates for each sample, were multiplexed per lane of an Illumina MiSeq using version 3.0 chemistry. Turning to the authors' computational methods: Raw data were processed by the vendor's proprietary pipeline, with both replicates merged into one result per sample. A clonotype was defined as productive rearrangements that share the same V-gene family, CDR3 amino acid sequence and J-gene segment. Clonality was calculated as 1 minus the normalized Shannon entropy (Pielou evenness) of TCRB abundances. To estimate T cell density, the total number of templates was divided by the input cell count, which was inferred from how much DNA went in. Recon was used with default parameters to estimate total repertoire diversity and clonality. Clonotypes with over 0.1% abundance in tumor and at least 32-fold higher abundance in tumor than in normal breast were defined as tumor-enriched. What TCRdb holds here is the immuneACCESS table cut down to in-frame rearrangements. Part of the clones is not present; checked against another copy, under half of the missing clones reflect an unresolved V gene, and the others are unexplained. The V and J calls and clone size were taken over from that table, and D and trimming were inferred from the DNA. Present in this sample are some 32,000 clones, around 67% of which were seen just once. The top ten clones comprise about 9.4% of the sample.

The CDR3 goes from the cysteine to the phenylalanine over 18 residues. Only the CDR3 region is kept as DNA, spanning 54 bases read in frame from base 1. For CDR1 and CDR2, the germline V gene lists KGHSH and LQKENI. V is pruned by 5 bases and J by 3 bases, leaving 18 bases of the junction without a gene match. About 17-55 mg of tumor tissue was diced, and more than 2.5 ug of DNA was typically obtained. The study profiled bulk TCR beta-chain repertoires in matched peripheral blood, tumor and adjacent normal breast tissue taken from around 15 patients with early-stage breast cancer. After resection, tumor tissue identified by eye was cut out and put into prechilled RNAlater. Tumor tissue (roughly 18-55 mg) was diced and then homogenized with a TissueLyser II in RLTplus buffer containing beta-mercaptoethanol and antifoaming agent. The Qiagen AllPrep DNA/RNA Mini kit was used for genomic DNA extraction.

On this clone: It has no known antigen specificity. Base-call qualities are not available, and no considerably larger clone is one nucleotide away.

The sequence joins TRBV18 to TRBJ2-7; a stretch of 8 junction bases matches TRBD2. The clonotype originates from a person aged 25 to 39 with breast cancer. Sequencing was performed on breast tumor tissue. This receptor carries the CDR3 CASSTTSSTSGGIYEQYF. DNA sequence: TGTGCCAGCTCAACTACATCTTCCACTAGCGGTGGGATCTACGAGCAGTACTTC.